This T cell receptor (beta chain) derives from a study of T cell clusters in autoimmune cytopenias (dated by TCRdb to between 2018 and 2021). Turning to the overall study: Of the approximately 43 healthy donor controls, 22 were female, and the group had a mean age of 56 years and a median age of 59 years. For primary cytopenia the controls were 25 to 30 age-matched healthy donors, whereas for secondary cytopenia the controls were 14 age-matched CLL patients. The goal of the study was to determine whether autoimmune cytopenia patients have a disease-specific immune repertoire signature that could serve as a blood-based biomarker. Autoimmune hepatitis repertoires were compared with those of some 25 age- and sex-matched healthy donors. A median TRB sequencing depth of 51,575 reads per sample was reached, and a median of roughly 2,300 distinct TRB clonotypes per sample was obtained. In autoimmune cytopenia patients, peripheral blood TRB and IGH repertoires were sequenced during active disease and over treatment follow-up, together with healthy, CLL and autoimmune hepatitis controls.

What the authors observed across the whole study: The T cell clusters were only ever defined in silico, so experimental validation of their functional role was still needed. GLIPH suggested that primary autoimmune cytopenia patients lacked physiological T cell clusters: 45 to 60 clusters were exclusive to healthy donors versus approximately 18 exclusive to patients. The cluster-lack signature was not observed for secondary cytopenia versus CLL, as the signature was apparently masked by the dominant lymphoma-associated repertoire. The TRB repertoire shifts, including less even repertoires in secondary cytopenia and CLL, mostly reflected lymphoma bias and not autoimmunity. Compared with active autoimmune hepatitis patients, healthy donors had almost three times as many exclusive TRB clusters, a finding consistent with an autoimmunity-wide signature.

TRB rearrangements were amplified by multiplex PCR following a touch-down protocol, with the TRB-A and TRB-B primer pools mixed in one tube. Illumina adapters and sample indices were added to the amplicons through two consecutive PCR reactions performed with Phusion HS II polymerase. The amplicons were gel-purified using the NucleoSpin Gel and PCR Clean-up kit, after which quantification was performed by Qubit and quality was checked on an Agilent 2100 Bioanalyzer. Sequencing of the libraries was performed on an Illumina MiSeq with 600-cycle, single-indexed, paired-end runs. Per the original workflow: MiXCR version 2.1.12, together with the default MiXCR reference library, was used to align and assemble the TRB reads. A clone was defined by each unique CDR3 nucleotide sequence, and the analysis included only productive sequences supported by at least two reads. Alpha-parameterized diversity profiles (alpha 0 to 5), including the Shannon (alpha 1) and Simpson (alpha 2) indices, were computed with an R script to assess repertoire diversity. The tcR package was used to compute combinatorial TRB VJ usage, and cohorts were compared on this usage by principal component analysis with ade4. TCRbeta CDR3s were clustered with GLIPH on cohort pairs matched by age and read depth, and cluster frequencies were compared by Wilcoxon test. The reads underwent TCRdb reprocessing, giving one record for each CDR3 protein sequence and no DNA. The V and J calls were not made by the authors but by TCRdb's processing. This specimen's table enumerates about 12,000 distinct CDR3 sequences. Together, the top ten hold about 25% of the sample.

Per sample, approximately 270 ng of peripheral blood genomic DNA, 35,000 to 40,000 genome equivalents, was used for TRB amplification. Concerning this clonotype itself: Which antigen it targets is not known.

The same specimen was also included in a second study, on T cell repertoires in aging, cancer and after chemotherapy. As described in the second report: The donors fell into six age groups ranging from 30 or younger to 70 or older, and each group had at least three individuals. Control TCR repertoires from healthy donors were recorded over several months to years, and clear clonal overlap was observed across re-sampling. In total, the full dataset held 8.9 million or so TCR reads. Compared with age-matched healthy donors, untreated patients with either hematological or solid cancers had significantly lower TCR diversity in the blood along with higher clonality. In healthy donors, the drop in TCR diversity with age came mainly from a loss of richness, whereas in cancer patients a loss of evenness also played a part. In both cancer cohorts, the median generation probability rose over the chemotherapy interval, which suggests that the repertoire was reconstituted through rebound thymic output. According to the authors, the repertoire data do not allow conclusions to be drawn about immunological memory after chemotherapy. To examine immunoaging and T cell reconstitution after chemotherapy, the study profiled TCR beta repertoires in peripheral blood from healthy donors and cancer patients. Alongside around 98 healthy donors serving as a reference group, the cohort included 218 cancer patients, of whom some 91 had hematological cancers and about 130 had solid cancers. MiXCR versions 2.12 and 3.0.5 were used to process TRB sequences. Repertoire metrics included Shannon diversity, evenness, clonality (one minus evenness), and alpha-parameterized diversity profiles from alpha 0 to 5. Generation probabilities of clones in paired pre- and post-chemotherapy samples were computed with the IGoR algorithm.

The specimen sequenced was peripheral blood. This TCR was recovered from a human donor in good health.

The CDR3 region has the sequence CASSAPGEAFF. The chain was built from TRBV6-1 and TRBJ1-1. CDR1 and CDR2 are drawn from the germline V gene: MNHNS, SASEGT. The CDR3 runs 11 amino acids, cysteine and phenylalanine included. Only the protein is on record.